This T cell receptor beta chain was observed in a study of cytomegalovirus exposure and HLA in healthy donors. Study findings and constraints: Later analysis identified several of the most significant clusters that appeared linked to common viral pathogens. Judged likely to be a sequencing artifact was a cluster of highly shared sequence variants. In a later analysis, an Asian-associated ancestry cluster reportedly showed fewer N-insertions than the approximately 670-donor mean.

The CDR3 has 14 residues. Trimming stripped 2 bases from V and 6 bases from J, with 10 bases between. Germline-derived CDR1 and CDR2 are MRHNA and SNTAGT. PCR involved 60 Vbeta and 13 Jbeta primers. Sequencing used immunoSEQ multiplex PCR; TCRdb keeps in-frame clones, though not all of them. The profile shows over 70,000 clones, roughly 73% of them singletons. Sampled while nominally healthy, donors likely had unrecorded immune exposures. As concerns this clone: Its antigen remains unidentified.

The rearrangement links TRBV6-4 to TRBJ2-2, with a possible D match to TRBD2 (6 bases). The sequenced material came from PBMCs. This receptor was identified in a male donor in good health and CMV-seropositive. CDR3: CASSDGSGAGELFF. CDR3 DNA sequence: TGTGCCAGCAGTGACGGGTCGGGAGCCGGGGAGCTGTTTTTT.